The T cell receptor beta chain under discussion was sequenced for a study of shared clonotypes between healthy human individuals. Naive CD8 cells comprised CD45RO-negative, CCR7-positively selected cells, excluding terminally differentiated effector memory CD45RA+ cells. The CDR3 extends over 15 amino acids. Looked up from germline, CDR1 is MNHNS and CDR2 is SASEGT. The J segment lost 2 bases and the V segment lost 4 bases, leaving 4 bases of the junction unmatched. Assay: immunoSEQ multiplex PCR; the TCRdb copy retains only in-frame clones and omits some. The sample includes about 2 million clones, roughly 95% of them seen just once.

Source material: naive CD8+ T cells sorted from blood. The chain combines TRBV6-1 with TRBJ2-2; 7 nucleotides align to TRBD1. The receptor comes from a young man in good health. The CDR3 nucleotides are TGTGCCAGCAGTGGGGGGACAGTTAACACCGGGGAGCTGTTTTTT. Protein product: CASSGGTVNTGELFF.